The clone carrying this T cell receptor beta chain was picked up many times. Its antigen is still unknown. The data stem from a study of response to subunit inactivated influenza vaccine. TCRdb recomputed calls from the RT-PCR reads with MiXCR, one row per CDR3 protein. The sample lists about half a million distinct CDR3 sequences; less than 10% were seen once. Germline assignment: CDR1 SNHLY and CDR2 FYNNEI. This CDR3 is 15 amino acids long. The V end was cut by 10 bases, the J end by 7 bases, with 23 bases between. Regarding the study as a whole: The authors proposed limited new T cell recruitment per seasonal influenza vaccination.

The specimen comprised PBMCs from blood, sampled about 23 months after vaccination. The chain has TRBV2 and TRBJ2-1; possible D gene TRBD2, 7 bases. This TCR came from a man between 50 and 75 years old who received an inactivated influenza vaccine. The CDR3 nucleotides read TGTGCCACGTTAATAAGGGGGGGGCCGAGTAATGAGCAGTTCTTC. It encodes CATLIRGGPSNEQFF.